These T cell receptor beta chains were read from a single sample in a study of CD8 T cells in Susac syndrome. TCRdb reprocessed the immunoSEQ multiplex PCR reads via MiXCR and lists one record per CDR3 protein. This table has over 300,000 distinct CDR3 sequences, under 95% appearing once. Sequenced: CD4+ T cells from PBMCs. The receptors were sampled from a human donor with multiple sclerosis. Each CDR3 is given with its conserved first and last residue. A D gene is named only where the DNA matches it firmly. Size tells how often a clone was seen (once, few, many) or the class of an expanded clone, and some rows leave it out.

abundance: -
v_gene: TRBV20-1
d_gene: TRBD1
j_gene: TRBJ1-6
CDR3nt: TGCAGTGTTTTCCAACAGGGGTTGGGCAATTCACCCCTCCACTTT
CDR3aa: CSVFQQGLGNSPLHF

abundance: -
v_gene: TRBV30
d_gene: -
j_gene: TRBJ2-5
CDR3nt: TGTGCCTGCGGGCCTACTGACAGGCCGAGGGTCCAAGAGACCCAGTACTTC
CDR3aa: CACGPTDRPRVQETQYF

abundance: -
v_gene: TRBV6-5
d_gene: TRBD2
j_gene: TRBJ2-2
CDR3nt: TGTGCCAGCAGTTATCACGGACTAGCGGGCACCGGGGAGCTGTTTTTT
CDR3aa: CASSYHGLAGTGELFF

abundance: -
v_gene: TRBV9
d_gene: -
j_gene: TRBJ1-1
CDR3nt: TGTGCCAGCAGCGTAGATGGGGACACTGAAGCTTTCTTT
CDR3aa: CASSVDGDTEAFF

abundance: -
v_gene: TRBV6-2/TRBV6-3
d_gene: -
j_gene: TRBJ2-4
CDR3nt: TGTGCCAGCAGTGCTGTCCTAAGGAGAGCCAAAAACATTCAGTACTTC
CDR3aa: CASSAVLRRAKNIQYF

abundance: -
v_gene: TRBV7-9
d_gene: -
j_gene: TRBJ1-2
CDR3nt: TGTGCCAGCAGCGCCGACCCCTATAGGGGCTACACCTTC
CDR3aa: CASSADPYRGYTF

abundance: once
v_gene: TRBV7-8
d_gene: -
j_gene: TRBJ2-7
CDR3nt: TGTGCCAGCAGCATAGGGGGGTTAGCGGGTGCGGAAGAGCAGTACTTC
CDR3aa: CASSIGGLAGAEEQYF

abundance: -
v_gene: TRBV7-3
d_gene: -
j_gene: TRBJ2-3
CDR3nt: TGTGCCAGCAGCCTCACGCCCCCAGATACGCAGTATTTT
CDR3aa: CASSLTPPDTQYF

abundance: -
v_gene: TRBV4-2
d_gene: -
j_gene: TRBJ2-3
CDR3nt: TGTGCCAGCAGCCAAGGGGACACAGATACGCAGTATTTT
CDR3aa: CASSQGDTDTQYF

abundance: once
v_gene: TRBV19
d_gene: -
j_gene: TRBJ2-1
CDR3nt: TGTGCCAGTACCCCACCTGGGGCTTCCTACAATGAGCAGTTCTTC
CDR3aa: CASTPPGASYNEQFF

abundance: -
v_gene: TRBV6-2/TRBV6-3
d_gene: TRBD2
j_gene: TRBJ2-2
CDR3nt: TGTGCCGCGGGGGACACCGGGGAGCTGTTTTTT
CDR3aa: CAAGDTGELFF

abundance: -
v_gene: TRBV4-1
d_gene: -
j_gene: TRBJ1-2
CDR3nt: TGCGCCAGCAGCCAAGATTGGTCTTCTAACTATGGCTACACCTTC
CDR3aa: CASSQDWSSNYGYTF

abundance: -
v_gene: TRBV19
d_gene: TRBD1
j_gene: TRBJ2-4
CDR3nt: TGTGCCAGTAGTAAAGGCAGGGGGCTAGCCAAAAACATTCAGTACTTC
CDR3aa: CASSKGRGLAKNIQYF

abundance: -
v_gene: TRBV19
d_gene: TRBD1
j_gene: TRBJ2-7
CDR3nt: TGTGCCAGTAGCAAGGGACAGACAAAAGGCGAGCAGTACTTC
CDR3aa: CASSKGQTKGEQYF

abundance: -
v_gene: TRBV24-1
d_gene: -
j_gene: TRBJ2-1
CDR3nt: TGTGCCACCAGTGAGTCGGGCTACCCGGGGTACAATGAGCAGTTCTTC
CDR3aa: CATSESGYPGYNEQFF

abundance: -
v_gene: TRBV5-6
d_gene: -
j_gene: TRBJ1-6
CDR3nt: TGTGCCAGCAGCTGGGCCGGGAGCTCCTATAATTCACCCCTCCACTTT
CDR3aa: CASSWAGSSYNSPLHF

abundance: -
v_gene: TRBV7-9
d_gene: -
j_gene: TRBJ1-2
CDR3nt: TGTGCCAGCAGCTTAAACAGGGTCCCCGTTGATGGCTACACCTTC
CDR3aa: CASSLNRVPVDGYTF

abundance: -
v_gene: TRBV15
d_gene: -
j_gene: TRBJ1-1
CDR3nt: TGTGCCACCACCCAGGGTAGGGGGAACACTGAAGCTTTCTTT
CDR3aa: CATTQGRGNTEAFF

abundance: -
v_gene: TRBV19
d_gene: -
j_gene: TRBJ1-1
CDR3nt: TGTGCCAGTAGTATGATAGCACAGAGGGAGGACACTGAAGCTTTCTTT
CDR3aa: CASSMIAQREDTEAFF

abundance: -
v_gene: TRBV2
d_gene: -
j_gene: TRBJ2-7
CDR3nt: TGTGCCACCCGACCGGAAGCTAAGGCCGAGCAGTACTTC
CDR3aa: CATRPEAKAEQYF

abundance: -
v_gene: TRBV29-1
d_gene: -
j_gene: TRBJ2-7
CDR3nt: TGCAGCGCTGGAATGGGCTACGAGCAGTACTTC
CDR3aa: CSAGMGYEQYF

abundance: -
v_gene: TRBV12-3/TRBV12-4
d_gene: TRBD1
j_gene: TRBJ1-2
CDR3nt: TGTGCCAGCAGCTGGGACAGCCTGAAATATGGCTACACCTTC
CDR3aa: CASSWDSLKYGYTF

abundance: -
v_gene: TRBV7-2
d_gene: TRBD2
j_gene: TRBJ2-1
CDR3nt: TGTGCCAGCAGCGCCCGACTAGCGGGAGGGTGGGGGGCGTACAATGAGCAGTTCTTC
CDR3aa: CASSARLAGGWGAYNEQFF

abundance: -
v_gene: TRBV19
d_gene: TRBD1
j_gene: TRBJ1-1
CDR3nt: TGTGCCAGTAGTCCCCAGGGACAGATGAACACTGAAGCTTTCTTT
CDR3aa: CASSPQGQMNTEAFF

abundance: -
v_gene: TRBV18
d_gene: TRBD1
j_gene: TRBJ2-5
CDR3nt: TGTGCCAGCTCACTCGGACAGGGATCAGAGACCCAGTACTTC
CDR3aa: CASSLGQGSETQYF

abundance: -
v_gene: TRBV6-1
d_gene: -
j_gene: TRBJ2-5
CDR3nt: TGTGCCACCTCCCCGGGGGGGACAGACCAAGAGACCCAGTACTTC
CDR3aa: CATSPGGTDQETQYF

abundance: -
v_gene: TRBV5-4
d_gene: -
j_gene: TRBJ1-5
CDR3nt: TGTGCCAGCAGCTTGGATAGCCAGCCCCAGCATTTT
CDR3aa: CASSLDSQPQHF

abundance: -
v_gene: TRBV27
d_gene: TRBD2
j_gene: TRBJ2-7
CDR3nt: TGTGCCAGCAGTTTTGGCGGGACTATCTACGAGCAGTACTTC
CDR3aa: CASSFGGTIYEQYF